This TCR beta chain is drawn from a study of blood T cell repertoires in COVID-19. Study-level background: Sources were T cells, B-cell-depleted T cells, or PBMCs; the material itself was cDNA or gDNA.

V was trimmed by 7 bases and J by 1 base, leaving 14 bases between them. Looked up from germline, CDR1 is MNHEY and CDR2 is SMNVEV (reference sequence). The CDR3 sequence is 14 residues long. Only in-frame clones appear in the TCRdb table, and some are missing; sequencing was by immunoSEQ multiplex PCR. The sample consists of some 220,000 clones, approximately 87% of them appearing once. This receptor was taken from a woman in her forties or fifties in a cohort exposed to, infected with or recovered from COVID-19 (not recorded which). The sequencing input was PBMCs or T cells enriched from blood (not recorded which). The V call is TRBV27, the J call TRBJ2-7, with D tentatively TRBD1 (6 bases). CDR3 sequence (DNA): TGTGCCAGCACCTTCGGCAGGGGATCCTACGAGCAGTACTTC. Translating it yields CASTFGRGSYEQYF.